These T cell receptor beta chains were read from a single sample in a study of blood T cell repertoires in COVID-19. Here immunoSEQ multiplex PCR was the method, and the copy in TCRdb shows in-frame clones only, minus some. The repertoire includes approximately 200,000 clones, approximately 86% of them detected once, and more than 4% sits in the top ten. Material: PBMCs or T cells enriched from blood (not recorded which). These receptors were collected from a woman aged 25 to 39 who had been exposed to COVID-19. Each CDR3 is given with its conserved first and last residue. Each record gives: CDR3 protein, clone size, V gene. Size values are once, few and many counts, or a class for expanded clones, and some rows have none.

CDR3aa: CASSAQGKFIYGYTF
abundance: -
v_gene: TRBV19

CDR3aa: CASSPVMGQNNEQFF
abundance: -
v_gene: TRBV18

CDR3aa: CASSSPVPADNEQFF
abundance: -
v_gene: TRBV7-9

CDR3aa: CASSSTWGGGQYF
abundance: -
v_gene: TRBV28

CDR3aa: CASSLGQEETQYF
abundance: -
v_gene: TRBV5-4

CDR3aa: CASTRTGTGYFHEQFF
abundance: -
v_gene: TRBV19

CDR3aa: CASSIATVRHTEAFF
abundance: -
v_gene: TRBV19

CDR3aa: CASSGQGEVGSNQPQHF
abundance: few
v_gene: TRBV6-1

CDR3aa: CASSKRVNTEAFF
abundance: -
v_gene: TRBV19

CDR3aa: CASNFQGASTDTQYF
abundance: -
v_gene: TRBV19

CDR3aa: CASSKRAGDSYEQYF
abundance: -
v_gene: TRBV7-9

CDR3aa: CASILQGTTEAFF
abundance: -
v_gene: TRBV2

CDR3aa: CATNPGQGAPTEAFF
abundance: -
v_gene: TRBV15